This T cell receptor (beta chain) is drawn from a study of blood T cell repertoires in COVID-19. Whole-study context: The cDNA or gDNA used as material had been derived from T cells, B-cell-depleted T cells, or PBMCs.

From germline, CDR1 is MDHEN and CDR2 SYDVKM. CDR3 size: 15 residues. After removal of 4 bases from V and 2 bases from J, the junction contained 5 bases not matched to a gene. TCRdb keeps only in-frame clones here, not all; method: immunoSEQ multiplex PCR. The table has roughly 250,000 clones, about 85% seen once. Patients of the Seattle cohort, enrolled during active infection, were followed longitudinally. V and J are TRBV28 and TRBJ2-7; 10 positions agree with TRBD2. The TCR comes from a human donor with COVID-19, enrolled during active disease. The donor label of this sample is uncertain. Sequenced sample: peripheral blood. The CDR3 sequence is CASSSASGRAYEQYF. CDR3 bases: TGTGCCAGCAGTTCCGCTAGCGGGAGAGCCTACGAGCAGTACTTC.